Detailed here is one T cell receptor (beta chain). Its recognized antigen is unknown. Per-base qualities were not stored, and no clone one base away is much larger. According to the germline V gene, CDR1 reads MNHEY and CDR2 reads SVGEGT. Including the terminal cysteine and phenylalanine, the CDR3 comprises 14 residues. CDR3 DNA is the only sequence kept; it has 42 bases, read in frame from the first base. V and J lose 6 bases and 0 bases, and a span of 11 bases separates them. This sample is part of a study of blood T cells in healthy people across ages (dated by TCRdb to about 2015). About the study as a whole: In model experiments, template switching captured roughly one uniquely barcoded TCR beta cDNA molecule for every two T cells. The study analyzed two additional independent replicas of 1 million unique cDNA reads from the same blood draw for two donors, one aged 18 to 30 and one aged 80 or older. Using deep sequencing normalized with unique cDNA molecular identifiers, the study measured how TCR beta repertoire diversity changes with age. To avoid experimental bias, donors of different ages were randomly spread across the sequencing lanes. The donors were divided into four age groups: young (average around 16 years), middle-aged (about 40), aged (roughly 66) and long-lived (around 87). The paper's findings and limits, for the study overall: Because donor CMV infection status was unknown, age-related changes in expanded clonotypes were potentially confounded. Compared with the aged group, more naive CD4+ T cells, fewer expanded clones and increased TCR diversity were shown by the long-lived group, suggesting age selection. Total diversity estimates from one million sequenced T cells were considered lower bounds and underestimates. The percentage of naive T cells measured by flow cytometry correlated strongly with observed TCR beta diversity. Because profiling used bulk unsorted PBMCs, naive and antigen-experienced compartments could not be compared conclusively. Observed TCR beta diversity per million T cells fell roughly linearly with age, and a significant reduction was already apparent by age about 38.

The method behind the library was 5' RACE. Instrument used: Illumina HiSeq 2500. A second PCR of about 6 to 12 cycles was performed with a sample-barcoded 5' primer and a J-beta primer mix. Each TCR beta cDNA molecule received a unique molecular identifier from a template-switch 5' adaptor carrying 12 random nucleotides. Each sample yielded at least 2.5 million CDR3-containing paired-end reads. The Mint cDNA synthesis kit, primed by a TRBC-specific oligonucleotide, was used to synthesize first-strand cDNA from all RNA. Following uracil-DNA glycosylase treatment, all cDNA underwent a first 18-cycle PCR with the universal primers M1SS and BC2_uni_R. From the authors' description of their analysis: Normalization of each sample was performed by random selection of 1 million high-quality reads, each carrying a distinct molecular identifier. Instead of being binned into consensus sequences, reads that shared molecular identifiers were thrown out. CDR3 identification, clonotype clustering and error correction used MiTCR with a Q25 quality threshold and the strictest error-elimination algorithm. Lower-bound total TCR beta diversity was estimated with a nonparametric unseen species model using Euler transformation. Clones were called with MiXCR by TCRdb after fastp trimmed the public reads at Q25, and only in-frame beta chains were retained. For every CDR3 protein sequence, its rows merge into one entry that carries the most common genes and DNA. What appears here as the V and J calls and clone size reflects TCRdb's work, not the paper's. Present in this sample are roughly 860,000 distinct CDR3 sequences, about 62% of which were seen just once. The ten largest clones add up to roughly a quarter of the sample.

Systemically healthy Caucasian individuals from Russia, around 38 in total and aged about 6 to 100 years, were included as donors. Each donor gave ten milliliters of peripheral blood, collected into EDTA-treated Vacutainer tubes. PBMCs were isolated by Ficoll-Paque density-gradient centrifugation, with at least 7 million obtained per sample. Total RNA, at least 6 micrograms per sample, was extracted from PBMCs with Trizol reagent. For every donor, flow cytometry on a PBMC aliquot measured the percentage of naive CD45RAhigh/CD27high T cells. This TCR came from a young man in good health. The material sequenced was blood. The chain joins TRBV6-2 or TRBV6-3 to TRBJ1-1; the D gene remains uncertain. The DNA is TGTGCCAGCAGGGCCATCCACATGAACACTGAAGCTTTCTTT. It specifies CASRAIHMNTEAFF.